These T cell receptor beta chains were read from a single sample in a study of post-analysis software for immune sequencing data. TCRdb processed the PCR reads anew with MiXCR; each CDR3 protein has one entry. The data contain 250,000 to 300,000 distinct CDR3 sequences, approximately 34% of them singletons. The source material was blood. The receptor set was obtained from a girl under 18 with multiple sclerosis. Each CDR3 is given with its conserved first and last residue. The order of the fields is clone size, J gene, V gene, D gene, CDR3 DNA, CDR3 protein. D genes are given only for firm matches. Size is stated for part of the rows, as once, few or many counts, or as a class when the clone is expanded.

clone_size: few
j_call: TRBJ2-1
v_call: TRBV24-1
d_call: .
cdr3_nt: TGTGCCACCGGAAGTCGGGACGGGAGCTCCTACAATGAGCAGTTCTTC
cdr3_aa: CATGSRDGSSYNEQFF

clone_size: few
j_call: TRBJ2-1
v_call: TRBV7-9
d_call: .
cdr3_nt: TGTGCCACCCGGACAGGCCGGGAGGAGCAGTTCTTC
cdr3_aa: CATRTGREEQFF

clone_size: .
j_call: TRBJ1-2
v_call: TRBV5-1
d_call: .
cdr3_nt: TGCGCCAGCAGCTCCCCGGCCCTCTATGGCTACACCTTC
cdr3_aa: CASSSPALYGYTF

clone_size: .
j_call: TRBJ1-2
v_call: TRBV11-2
d_call: .
cdr3_nt: TGTGCCAGCAGGGGGATCAGGGACTTCTATGGCTACACCTTC
cdr3_aa: CASRGIRDFYGYTF

clone_size: many
j_call: TRBJ2-1
v_call: TRBV27
d_call: .
cdr3_nt: TGTGCCAGCAGTTGGGCAGCGGATCGATACAATGAGCAGTTCTTC
cdr3_aa: CASSWAADRYNEQFF

clone_size: many
j_call: TRBJ1-2
v_call: TRBV20-1
d_call: .
cdr3_nt: TGCAGTGCCGGAACAGCCAACTATGGCTACACCTTC
cdr3_aa: CSAGTANYGYTF

clone_size: .
j_call: TRBJ1-2
v_call: TRBV3-1
d_call: .
cdr3_nt: TGTGCCAGCAGCCAAGAACCGGTAGGCTACACCTTC
cdr3_aa: CASSQEPVGYTF

clone_size: .
j_call: TRBJ1-1
v_call: TRBV20-1
d_call: TRBD1
cdr3_nt: TGCAGTGCCAGACAGGGAGAATCTGAAGCTTTCTTT
cdr3_aa: CSARQGESEAFF

clone_size: .
j_call: TRBJ1-1
v_call: TRBV12-3/TRBV12-4
d_call: .
cdr3_nt: TGTGCCAGCAGTCAAAACAGGAGGACGACTGAAGCTTTCTTT
cdr3_aa: CASSQNRRTTEAFF

clone_size: many
j_call: TRBJ1-6
v_call: TRBV10-2
d_call: TRBD1
cdr3_nt: TGCGCCAGCAGAGGACAGGGGGTTAACAATTCACCCCTCCACTTT
cdr3_aa: CASRGQGVNNSPLHF

clone_size: .
j_call: TRBJ1-4
v_call: TRBV3-1
d_call: .
cdr3_nt: TGTGCCAGCAGCCAAGGACAAAGTGAAAAACTGTTTTTT
cdr3_aa: CASSQGQSEKLFF

clone_size: few
j_call: TRBJ1-2
v_call: TRBV20-1
d_call: .
cdr3_nt: TGCAGTGCCCCAAGGCCAGGGGTGGGCGGCTACACCTTC
cdr3_aa: CSAPRPGVGGYTF

clone_size: many
j_call: TRBJ2-7
v_call: TRBV7-9
d_call: .
cdr3_nt: TGTGCCAGCAGCTTAGCCGCAGGTAGCCTCTACGAGCAGTACTTC
cdr3_aa: CASSLAAGSLYEQYF

clone_size: .
j_call: TRBJ1-2
v_call: TRBV20-1
d_call: .
cdr3_nt: TGCAGTGCTATCAATCCGGATAACGGAATGGGGGGCTACACCTTC
cdr3_aa: CSAINPDNGMGGYTF

clone_size: .
j_call: TRBJ2-6
v_call: TRBV29-1
d_call: .
cdr3_nt: TGCAGCGTTGGAGCAGGGAAGACTGGGGCCAACGTCCTGACTTTC
cdr3_aa: CSVGAGKTGANVLTF

clone_size: many
j_call: TRBJ2-3
v_call: TRBV24-1
d_call: .
cdr3_nt: TGTGCCACCAGTGATTTCGCGGCAGACGCCACAGATACGCAGTATTTT
cdr3_aa: CATSDFAADATDTQYF

clone_size: few
j_call: TRBJ2-5
v_call: TRBV5-1
d_call: .
cdr3_nt: TGCGCCAGCAGCTTGGGGACAGGGAGGGAGACCCGGTACTTC
cdr3_aa: CASSLGTGRETRYF

clone_size: once
j_call: TRBJ2-2
v_call: TRBV28
d_call: TRBD1
cdr3_nt: TGTGCCAGCAGCTGGACAGGGAACATGCGGGAGCTGTTTTTT
cdr3_aa: CASSWTGNMRELFF

clone_size: .
j_call: TRBJ2-1
v_call: TRBV7-9
d_call: TRBD1
cdr3_nt: TGTGCCGGCAGCTTAGTACTCAGACAGGGGCGCAGGAGTGAGCAGTTCTTC
cdr3_aa: CAGSLVLRQGRRSEQFF

clone_size: .
j_call: TRBJ2-7
v_call: TRBV20-1
d_call: TRBD2
cdr3_nt: TGCAGTGCTAGGGCTAGCGGGGGGTTCACCTACGAGCAGTACTTC
cdr3_aa: CSARASGGFTYEQYF

clone_size: many
j_call: TRBJ2-1
v_call: TRBV20-1
d_call: TRBD1
cdr3_nt: TGCAGTGCTAGAGCTGACAGGGGCCGCTACAATGAGCAGTTCTTC
cdr3_aa: CSARADRGRYNEQFF

clone_size: .
j_call: TRBJ2-7
v_call: TRBV27
d_call: TRBD2
cdr3_nt: TGTGCCAGCAGCCGAAACCCTAGCGGGGTCTCCTACGAGCAGTACTTC
cdr3_aa: CASSRNPSGVSYEQYF

clone_size: few
j_call: TRBJ1-5
v_call: TRBV12-3/TRBV12-4
d_call: .
cdr3_nt: TGTGCCAGCAGTCCGGGACCGTCGTTCGACCCCCAGCATTTT
cdr3_aa: CASSPGPSFDPQHF

clone_size: few
j_call: TRBJ2-7
v_call: TRBV15
d_call: TRBD1
cdr3_nt: TGTGCCACCAGCAGAGCGGGGACAGGGGGCGACGAGCAGTACTTC
cdr3_aa: CATSRAGTGGDEQYF

clone_size: .
j_call: TRBJ2-1
v_call: TRBV18
d_call: .
cdr3_nt: TGTGCCAGCTCACCCGGCGTAGTTTCGGATGAGCAGTTCTTC
cdr3_aa: CASSPGVVSDEQFF

clone_size: .
j_call: TRBJ2-1
v_call: TRBV18
d_call: .
cdr3_nt: TGTGCCAGCTCACCCTCGGCGGGGCTGAATGAGCAGTTCTTC
cdr3_aa: CASSPSAGLNEQFF

clone_size: few
j_call: TRBJ2-1
v_call: TRBV12-3/TRBV12-4
d_call: .
cdr3_nt: TGTGCTAGCAGCCCACCCCGGGCTAGCGTGAACAATGAGCAGTTCTTC
cdr3_aa: CASSPPRASVNNEQFF

clone_size: many
j_call: TRBJ2-1
v_call: TRBV9
d_call: TRBD2
cdr3_nt: TGTGCCAGCAGCCTAGGACGGGTACTAGCGGGAGTAAAGTACAATGAGCAGTTCTTC
cdr3_aa: CASSLGRVLAGVKYNEQFF